The clone carrying this TCR beta chain was picked up one time. Its target is not known. Trimming took 4 bases from V and 4 from J; bases not matched to a gene: 2. The CDR3 has 14 residues. Looked up from germline, CDR1 is SGHAT and CDR2 is FQDESV (reference sequence). Amplification used 60 Vbeta primers and 13 Jbeta primers. Repertoires were generated with immunoSEQ multiplex PCR, while TCRdb's copy carries only in-frame clones and drops some. Here the sample spans 220,000 or so clones, around 85% being singletons. Although they were nominally healthy when sampled, donors likely had unrecorded immune exposures. The entry originates in a study of cytomegalovirus exposure and HLA in healthy donors. Study outcomes and limitations: An observed cluster of highly shared sequence variants was recorded as a likely sequencing artifact. An analysis that was carried out later associated about 17,000 TCR beta sequences with HLA alleles at 0.05 false discovery rate. Both high specificity and high sensitivity reportedly marked the classifier's diagnosis of cytomegalovirus status.

The sequencing sample was made of PBMCs. The chain is built from TRBV11-1 and TRBJ2-2; 8 positions match TRBD2. The receptor was isolated from a man aged 50-60 years in good health and CMV-seronegative. The CDR3 reads CASSSGLVTGELFF. In DNA, the CDR3 is TGTGCCAGCAGCTCGGGACTAGTCACCGGGGAGCTGTTTTTT.